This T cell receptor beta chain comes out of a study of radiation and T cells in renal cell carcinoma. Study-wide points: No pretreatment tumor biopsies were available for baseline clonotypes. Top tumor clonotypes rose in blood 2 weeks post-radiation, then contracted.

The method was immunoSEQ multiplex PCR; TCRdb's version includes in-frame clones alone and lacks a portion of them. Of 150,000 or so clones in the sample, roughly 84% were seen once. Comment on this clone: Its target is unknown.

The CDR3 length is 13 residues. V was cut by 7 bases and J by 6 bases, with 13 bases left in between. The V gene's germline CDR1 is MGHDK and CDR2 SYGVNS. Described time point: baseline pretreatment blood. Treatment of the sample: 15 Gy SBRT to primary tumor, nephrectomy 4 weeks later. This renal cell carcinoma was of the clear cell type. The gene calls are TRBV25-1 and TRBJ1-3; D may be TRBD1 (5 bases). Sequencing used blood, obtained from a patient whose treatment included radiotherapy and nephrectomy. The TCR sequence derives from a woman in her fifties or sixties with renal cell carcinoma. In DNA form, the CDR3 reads TGTGCCAGCATTGGGGCAGGAAAAAACACCATATATTTT. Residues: CASIGAGKNTIYF.